The present T cell receptor beta chain was sequenced within a study of monozygotic twins with inflammatory bowel disease. Broader study findings: It was in IBD patients that TCRbeta diversity (inverse Simpson) was lower than in healthy co-twins. No distinction between different T cell subtypes was possible. Varying immunosuppressive regimens may have increased patient repertoire variability.

Both the TCRalpha cDNA and the TCRbeta cDNA were taken through two nested PCRs, lasting around 15 and 10 cycles. TCRdb re-called the 5' RACE reads, yielding one record per CDR3 amino acid sequence without DNA. The sample has around 450,000 distinct CDR3 sequences. Regarding this clonotype: The antigen remains undetermined.

The CDR3 covers 16 residues. The germline V gene has CDR1 SGHTA and CDR2 FQGNSA. The receptor was isolated from a human donor with ulcerative colitis or Crohn's disease, or a healthy co-twin of an affected twin (not recorded which). The chain joins TRBV7-2 to TRBJ2-3; TCRdb names TRBD2, which stays unverified in the absence of DNA. Sequencing used blood. CDR3 protein: CASSFPGLAGTDTQYF.